What follows describes a single T cell receptor (beta chain). Germline loops: CDR1 LNHDA, CDR2 SQIVND (reference sequence). The V end lost 5 bases, the J end lost 4 bases, and 12 bases lay between the germline ends. The CDR3 has 14 residues. The sample belongs to a study of blood T cell repertoires in COVID-19. Looking at the study overall: COVID-19 samples from acute and convalescent phases originated in the United States, Italy and Spain.

Produced via immunoSEQ multiplex PCR; TCRdb's table is partial and in-frame only. The table shows 150,000 or so clones, with 88% occurring only once. Participant age was 18 to 89 years, and participants resided in approximately 25 US areas. Two negative PCRs, clearance, or symptom resolution characterized the recovered Cohort 3 donors. The genes are TRBV19 and TRBJ1-5; TRBD1 is a possible D gene (5 bases). The sequencing input was PBMCs or T cells enriched from blood (not recorded which). The receptor comes from a woman in her 50s who had recovered from COVID-19. The CDR3 coding sequence is TGTGCCAGTAGTTGGCAGGGTGGGAATCAGCCCCAGCATTTT. It encodes CASSWQGGNQPQHF.